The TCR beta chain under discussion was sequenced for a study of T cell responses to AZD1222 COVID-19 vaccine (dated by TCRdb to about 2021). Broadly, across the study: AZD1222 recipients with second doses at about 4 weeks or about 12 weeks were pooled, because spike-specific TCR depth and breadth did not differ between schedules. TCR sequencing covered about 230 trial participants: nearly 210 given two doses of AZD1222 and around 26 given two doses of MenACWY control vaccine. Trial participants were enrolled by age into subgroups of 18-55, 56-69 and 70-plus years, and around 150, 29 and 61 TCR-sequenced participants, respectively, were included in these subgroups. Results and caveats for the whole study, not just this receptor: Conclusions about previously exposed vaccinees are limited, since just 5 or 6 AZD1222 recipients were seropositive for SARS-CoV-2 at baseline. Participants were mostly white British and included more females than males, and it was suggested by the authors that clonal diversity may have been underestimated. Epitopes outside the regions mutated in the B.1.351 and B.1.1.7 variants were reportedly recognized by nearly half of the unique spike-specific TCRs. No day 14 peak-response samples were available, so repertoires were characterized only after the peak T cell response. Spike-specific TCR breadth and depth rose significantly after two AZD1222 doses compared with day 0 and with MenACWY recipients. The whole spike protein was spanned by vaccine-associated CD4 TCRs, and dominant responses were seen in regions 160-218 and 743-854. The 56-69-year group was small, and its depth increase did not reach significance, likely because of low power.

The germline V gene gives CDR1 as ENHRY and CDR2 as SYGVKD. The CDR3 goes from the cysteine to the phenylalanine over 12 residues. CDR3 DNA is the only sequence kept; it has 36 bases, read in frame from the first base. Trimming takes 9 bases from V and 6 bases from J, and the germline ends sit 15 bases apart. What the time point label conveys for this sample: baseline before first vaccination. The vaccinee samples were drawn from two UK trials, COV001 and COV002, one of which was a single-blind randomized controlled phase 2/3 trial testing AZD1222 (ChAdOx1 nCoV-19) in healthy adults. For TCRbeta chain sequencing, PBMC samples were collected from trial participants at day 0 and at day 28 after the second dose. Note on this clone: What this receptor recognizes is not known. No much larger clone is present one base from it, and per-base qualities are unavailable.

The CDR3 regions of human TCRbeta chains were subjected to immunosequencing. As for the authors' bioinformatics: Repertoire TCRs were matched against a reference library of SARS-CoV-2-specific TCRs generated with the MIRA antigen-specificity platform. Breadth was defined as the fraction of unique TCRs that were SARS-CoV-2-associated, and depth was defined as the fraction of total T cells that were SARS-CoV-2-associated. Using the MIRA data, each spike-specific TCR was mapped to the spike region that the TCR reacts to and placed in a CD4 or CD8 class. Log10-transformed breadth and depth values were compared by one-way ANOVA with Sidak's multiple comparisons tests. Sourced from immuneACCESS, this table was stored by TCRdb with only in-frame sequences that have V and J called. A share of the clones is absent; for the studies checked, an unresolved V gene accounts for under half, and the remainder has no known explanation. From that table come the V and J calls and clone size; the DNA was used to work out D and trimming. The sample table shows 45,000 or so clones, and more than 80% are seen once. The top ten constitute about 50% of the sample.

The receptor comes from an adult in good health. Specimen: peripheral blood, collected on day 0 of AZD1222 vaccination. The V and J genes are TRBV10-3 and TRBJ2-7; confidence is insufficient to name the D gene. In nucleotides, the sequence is TGTGCCATGCAGGACGAGGAGAGCGAGCAGTACTTC. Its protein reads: CAMQDEESEQYF.